The present TCR beta chain was sequenced within a study of T-cell memory formation after mild COVID-19. General study points: For second-wave clones that peaked at day 37, SARS-CoV-2 specificity went unverified.

Between the trimmed V and J ends, which lost 4 bases and 3 bases, there was a span of 10 bases. Germline assignment: CDR1 SGDLS and CDR2 YYNGEE. This CDR3 has 13 amino acids. TCRdb used MiXCR to reprocess the 5' RACE reads, holding one entry per CDR3 protein. Altogether 300,000 to 350,000 distinct CDR3 sequences are present, around 13% being singletons, with the ten largest covering 22%. In this sample, this clonotype turned up a few times. No antigen is known for it. Sequenced material: PBMCs or a T cell subset sorted from them (not recorded which). The chain links TRBV9 to TRBJ1-1; D uncertain. The TCR originated in a man between 18 and 35 years old who had mild COVID-19 (a few samples of this study predate the infection). Cell type and time point are not known. CDR3 protein: CASSPQDDTEAFF. The CDR3 DNA sequence: TGTGCCAGCAGCCCCCAAGATGACACTGAAGCTTTCTTT.